Following are 9 T cell receptor beta chains from one sample sequenced in a study of regulatory T cells in long-lasting Graves disease. As to time point: persistent/refractory GD, antithyroid drugs over 5 years with positive TRAb. With RNA extracted from PBMCs as input, the TCR library was made. Both iRepertoire HTBI primers and Arm-PCR of CDR3 regions were used to build the TCR beta libraries. One entry per CDR3 protein results from TCRdb running MiXCR on the multiplex PCR reads. The sample carries 650,000 to 700,000 distinct CDR3 sequences, around 30% recorded once. The sequenced sample was peripheral blood mononuclear cells (PBMCs), obtained when the disease was refractory, from a patient treated with antithyroid drugs. The receptors shown here come from a female donor with Graves disease.

The chain recombines TRBV20-1 with TRBJ2-5; D is uncertain. Germline V CDR1 and CDR2: DFQATT, SNEGSKA (reference sequence). V lost 7 bases and J lost 0, with 12 bases in between. The CDR3 runs 13 residues. The CDR3 reads CSVKGTNQETQYF. CDR3 DNA: TGCAGTGTTAAGGGCACTAACCAAGAGACCCAGTACTTC.

In DNA, the CDR3 is TGTGCCAGCAGCTTAAGTAGAGGGAAAAACACCATATATTTT. Translating gives CASSLSRGKNTIYF. The rearrangement joins TRBV7-6 to TRBJ1-3; D is ambiguous. Looked up from germline, CDR1 is SGHVS and CDR2 is FNYEAQ. The V gene lost 2 bases and the J gene lost 6 bases, with 11 bases spanning the gap. The CDR3 extends over 14 amino acids.

Of note for this clonotype: Without the conserved terminal phenylalanine or tryptophan, this CDR3 likely stems from a read error. The limits of the CDR3 on the DNA are not certain, so only TCRdb's listed CDR3 is given. V and J are TRBV29-1 and TRBJ1-1. Per the germline V gene, CDR1 is SQVTM and CDR2 is ANQGSEA. The CDR3 is 8 amino acids long, termini counted. CDR3 region: CSVEKPFT.

The chain is built from TRBV20-1 and TRBJ2-7, with 8 bases aligning to TRBD2. The CDR3 extends over 14 amino acids. With 6 bases clipped from V and 4 bases from J, the junction kept 11 bases outside the gene matches. Germline V gene lookup returns CDR1 DFQATT and CDR2 SNEGSKA (reference sequence). The CDR3, as DNA: TGCAGTGCCGATGGAGCGGGAGTCGTGTACGAGCAGTACTTC. It yields the protein CSADGAGVVYEQYF.

V gene TRBV5-6 combines with J gene TRBJ2-6, with D uncertain. Germline V lookup: CDR1 SGHDT, CDR2 YYEEEE. The CDR3 is 15 residues long. The V gene lost 4 bases and the J gene lost 4 bases, with 12 bases spanning the gap. The DNA for the CDR3 is TGTGCCAGCAGCCGGACGAACTGGGGGGCCAACGTCCTGACTTTC. It yields the protein CASSRTNWGANVLTF. The complete variable domain, with remaining parts taken from reference TRBV5-6 and TRBJ2-6, reads DAGVTQSPTHLIKTRGQQVTLRCSPKSGHDTVSWYQQALGQGPQFIFQYYEEEERQRGNFPDRFSGHQFPNYSSELNVNALLLGDSALYLCASSRTNWGANVLTFGAGSRLTVL.

This clonotype showed up just a few times. The rearrangement joins TRBV3-1 to TRBJ1-1, with D possibly matching TRBD1 (6 bases). V lost 0 bases to trimming and J lost 1 base, with 9 bases between them. The CDR3 loop spans 15 amino acids. Germline loops: CDR1 LGHDT, CDR2 YNNKEL (reference sequence). The CDR3 here is CASSQDKGQNTEAFF. The CDR3, as DNA: TGTGCCAGCAGCCAAGATAAGGGACAGAACACTGAAGCTTTCTTT.

This clonotype was picked up many times. The chain links TRBV11-2 to TRBJ2-7; D remains ambiguous. Trimming removed 0 bases at V and 5 bases at J, with 8 bases between. The CDR3 length is 13 residues. Germline CDR1 SGHAT, CDR2 FQNNGV. The CDR3 spells CASSLDLWHEQYF. The CDR3 DNA follows: TGTGCCAGCAGCTTAGACCTCTGGCACGAGCAGTACTTC. The whole variable domain, remainder taken from reference TRBV11-2 and TRBJ2-7, is EAGVAQSPRYKIIEKRQSVAFWCNPISGHATLYWYQQILGQGPKLLIQFQNNGVVDDSQLPKDRFSAERLKGVDSTLKIQPAKLEDSAVYLCASSLDLWHEQYFGPGTRLTVT.

The J gene is TRBJ1-5, the V gene TRBV20-1; D is perhaps TRBD1 (5 bases). V lost 6 bases, J lost 2 bases, and 17 bases lay in between. Germline V CDR1 and CDR2: DFQATT, SNEGSKA (reference sequence). The length of the CDR3 is 15 residues. Written as DNA, the CDR3 is TGCAGTGCGGAGGAAGAGGGGCCGGGCAATCAGCCCCAGCATTTT. This sequence encodes CSAEEEGPGNQPQHF.

The rearrangement links TRBV5-5 to TRBJ2-5, with a possible D match to TRBD1 (6 bases). V was cut by 2 bases and J by 5 bases, with 16 bases left in between. Germline V gene sequence: CDR1 SGHKS, CDR2 YYEKEE (reference sequence). CDR3 length equals 15 residues. For the CDR3, the DNA is TGTGCCAGCAGCTTTGGTCAGGGGTGGACGGAGACCCAGTACTTC. It yields the protein CASSFGQGWTETQYF.